The 15 T cell receptor beta chains listed next were all sequenced from one sample in a study of blood T cell repertoires in COVID-19. Profiling relied on immunoSEQ multiplex PCR, and the TCRdb table lists in-frame clones only, not all of them. Of hundreds of thousands of clones in the sample, about 90% were seen once. Sample: PBMCs or T cells enriched from blood (not recorded which). These receptors originate from a woman aged 18-35 years with acute COVID-19.

The chain couples TRBV18 to TRBJ1-1; TRBD1 is a possible D gene (5 bases). CDR1 is KGHSH and CDR2 is LQKENI in the germline V gene. This CDR3 spans 15 amino acids. The ends were cut back, 8 bases at V and 3 bases at J, with 19 bases in the middle. CDR3 sequence (DNA): TGTGCCAGCACTCCCTCGGGGGGGACTTACACTGAAGCTTTCTTT. Amino acid sequence: CASTPSGGTYTEAFF.

This chain links TRBV11-2 with TRBJ2-7, with unresolved D. Germline CDR1 and CDR2: SGHAT and FQNNGV. Trimming took 5 bases from V and 2 from J, leaving 10 bases between them. The CDR3 totals 13 residues. The CDR3 sequence: CASSHVQPYEQYF. The CDR3 DNA follows: TGTGCCAGCAGCCACGTACAGCCCTACGAGCAGTACTTC.

The chain employs TRBV9 and TRBJ1-3; tentatively, D is TRBD1 (5 bases). CDR1 is SGDLS, CDR2 YYNGEE, per germline. Deletions cut 0 bases from V and 0 bases from J, with 13 bases between. The CDR3 totals 17 residues. CDR3 region: CASSVGVYTGSGNTIYF. The DNA for the CDR3 is TGTGCCAGCAGCGTAGGTGTTTATACAGGCTCTGGAAACACCATATATTTT.

The V and J genes are TRBV19 and TRBJ2-7; 11 bases agree with TRBD1. CDR3 size: 14 residues. Unmatched junction bases numbered 7, after V lost 6 bases and J lost 6 bases. In germline, CDR1 is LNHDA, CDR2 SQIVND (reference sequence). The CDR3 nucleotides read TGTGCCAGTAGCCGGACAGGGGGCCACGGCGAGCAGTACTTC. It codes for CASSRTGGHGEQYF. The entire variable domain, with the rest obtained from reference TRBV19 and TRBJ2-7, is as follows: DGGITQSPKYLFRKEGQNVTLSCEQNLNHDAMYWYRQDPGQGLRLIYYSQIVNDFQKGDIAEGYSVSREKKESFPLTVTSAQKNPTAFYLCASSRTGGHGEQYFGPGTRLTVT.

This clone was counted once. The chain has TRBV7-9 and TRBJ1-1; no definite D call. V dropped 5 bases and J dropped 6 bases, with 7 bases sitting between them. Per the germline V gene, CDR1 is SEHNR and CDR2 is FQNEAQ (reference sequence). The CDR3 consists of 11 residues. The CDR3 sequence: CASSPQSEAFF. The CDR3 DNA is TGTGCCAGCAGCCCACAGTCTGAAGCTTTCTTT.

About this clone itself: Different DNA sequences within this sample yield the same CDR3. V and J are TRBV19 and TRBJ1-3; D may be TRBD1 (5 bases). V was pared by 6 bases and J by 0 bases, with 9 bases between. The CDR3 has 14 residues. Per germline, CDR1 LNHDA and CDR2 SQIVND (reference sequence). The chain's CDR3 is CASRDSSSGNTIYF. DNA of the CDR3: TGTGCCAGTAGAGACAGTTCCTCTGGAAACACCATATATTTT.

In this sample, this clone turned up once. The chain has TRBV27 and TRBJ1-1; the D gene is possibly TRBD1 (6 bases). Germline V gene data show CDR1 as MNHEY and CDR2 as SMNVEV (reference sequence). With 5 bases removed from V and 0 bases from J, the gap between germline ends came to 16 bases. The CDR3 contains 16 residues. The CDR3 here is CASSPGQIPMNTEAFF. The CDR3 DNA follows: TGTGCCAGCAGTCCCGGACAGATACCAATGAACACTGAAGCTTTCTTT.

Written as DNA, the CDR3 is TGTGCCAGCTCACCGAGACAGGGGGCGGACTATGGCTACACCTTC. This gives the protein CASSPRQGADYGYTF. The V call is TRBV18, the J call TRBJ1-2; 10 bases are a match to TRBD1. The CDR3 is 15 amino acids. The V gene end was trimmed by 3 bases and the J gene end by 3 bases; junction bases not matched to a gene: 4. Per germline, CDR1 KGHSH and CDR2 LQKENI.

The chain recombines TRBV7-8 with TRBJ1-6; no clear D gene. Germline CDR1 and CDR2: SGHVS and FQNEAQ. V was cut by 5 bases and J by 0 bases, with 5 bases left in between. The CDR3 is 14 amino acids. CDR3 protein: CASSQRSYNSPLHF. In DNA form, the CDR3 reads TGTGCCAGCAGCCAGCGCTCCTATAATTCACCCCTCCACTTT. The full variable domain, completed using reference TRBV7-8 and TRBJ1-6, is GAGVSQSPRYKVAKRGQDVALRCDPISGHVSLFWYQQALGQGPEFLTYFQNEAQLDKSGLPSDRFFAERPEGSVSTLKIQRTQQEDSAVYLCASSQRSYNSPLHFGNGTRLTVT.

The chain is built from TRBV27 and TRBJ2-7, with D possibly TRBD1 on 6 matching bases. This CDR3 is 13 amino acids long. In germline, CDR1 is MNHEY, CDR2 SMNVEV (reference sequence). The V end lost 5 bases, the J end lost 4 bases, and 12 bases lay between the germline ends. As DNA, the CDR3 is TGTGCCAGCAGTCTTTCTCAGGGGTACGAGCAGTACTTC. Its protein product is CASSLSQGYEQYF.

The sample holds a few counts of this clone. The chain is built from TRBV7-9 and TRBJ2-7; possible D gene TRBD1, 5 bases. The CDR3 loop spans 14 amino acids. Deletions cut 5 bases from V and 2 bases from J, with 13 bases between. The germline CDR1 and CDR2 sequences are SEHNR and FQNEAQ (reference sequence). The CDR3 reads CASSTTALPYEQYF. CDR3 nucleotide sequence: TGTGCCAGCAGCACGACAGCCCTACCCTACGAGCAGTACTTC.

The chain combines TRBV27 with TRBJ1-5; a possible D gene is TRBD1 (5 bases). Per germline, CDR1 MNHEY and CDR2 SMNVEV (reference sequence). The CDR3 length is 14 residues. Trimming removed 5 bases from V and 7 bases from J, with 15 bases in between. The CDR3 nucleotides read TGTGCCAGCAGTCCTGACAGTAGTTGGCAGCCCCAGCATTTT. It codes for CASSPDSSWQPQHF.

The V call is TRBV4-2, the J call TRBJ2-1, with 7 positions matching TRBD2. Germline V gene lookup returns CDR1 LGHNA and CDR2 YNFKEQ. Unmatched junction bases numbered 9, after V lost 0 bases and J lost 7 bases. The CDR3 covers 16 residues. The CDR3: CASSQDRAREGNEQFF. The DNA of the CDR3 is TGTGCCAGCAGCCAAGATAGGGCCAGGGAGGGGAATGAGCAGTTCTTC.

This rearrangement joins TRBV6-5 to TRBJ1-1; D is possibly TRBD1 (5 bases). This CDR3 spans 15 amino acids. Trimming removed 8 bases at V and 2 bases at J, with 18 bases between. Germline assignment: CDR1 MNHEY and CDR2 SVGAGI. The CDR3 loop is CASRAFVGPNTEAFF. The CDR3 nucleotides are TGTGCCAGCCGCGCTTTCGTGGGGCCTAACACTGAAGCTTTCTTT.

This chain uses TRBV28 with TRBJ1-5, with D hard to call. Trimming removed 6 bases at V and 6 bases at J, with 18 bases between. The CDR3 length is 15 residues. Germline CDR1 reads MDHEN; CDR2 reads SYDVKM. CDR3 nucleotide sequence: TGTGCCAGCAGACCTCTTACAAGTACTAGTCAGCCCCAGCATTTT. Amino acid sequence: CASRPLTSTSQPQHF.